Detailed here is one T cell receptor (beta chain). Time point given: newly diagnosed GD, antithyroid drugs for less than 3 months. The TCR library was made from RNA that had been extracted from PBMCs in TRIzol. This entry is derived from a study of regulatory T cells in long-lasting Graves disease. The germline CDR1 and CDR2 sequences are DFQATT and SNEGSKA (reference sequence). V gave up 0 bases and J gave up 8 bases, with 10 bases separating them. The CDR3 contains 12 residues. Assembly of TCR beta libraries relied on iRepertoire HTBI primers together with Arm-PCR of CDR3 regions. TCRdb independently ran MiXCR on the multiplex PCR reads; one entry per CDR3 protein. Of roughly 360,000 distinct CDR3 sequences in the sample, about 11% are singletons; the top ten hold approximately 19%. These same records also appear under a second study, on T cells in Graves' hyperthyroidism and ophthalmopathy. As reported in that work: Participants, patients aged 18 to 65, had newly diagnosed hyperthyroidism with a duration under 2 months. First-round RT-PCR with HTBI primers amplified the TCR CDR3 region.

The TCR comes from a woman aged 18-29 years with Graves disease. Sequences were derived from peripheral blood mononuclear cells (PBMCs), sampled at new diagnosis, from a patient treated with antithyroid drugs. The chain uses TRBV20-1 and TRBJ1-1; no firm D call. The CDR3: CSARDRGGEAFF. In DNA form, the CDR3 reads TGCAGTGCTAGAGATCGTGGAGGGGAAGCTTTCTTT.